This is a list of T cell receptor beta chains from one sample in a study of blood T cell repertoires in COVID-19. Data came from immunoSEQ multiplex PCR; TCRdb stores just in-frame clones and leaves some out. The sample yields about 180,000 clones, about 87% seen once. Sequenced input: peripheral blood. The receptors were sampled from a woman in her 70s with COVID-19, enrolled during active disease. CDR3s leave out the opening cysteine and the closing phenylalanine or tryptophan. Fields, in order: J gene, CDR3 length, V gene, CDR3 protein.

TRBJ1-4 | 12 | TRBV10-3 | AISPTGVNEKLF
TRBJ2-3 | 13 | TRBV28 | ASSSSLAGPVTQY
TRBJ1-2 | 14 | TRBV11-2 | ASSLIRDSQGSGYT
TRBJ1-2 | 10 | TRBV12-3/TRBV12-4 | ASSGQAFGYT
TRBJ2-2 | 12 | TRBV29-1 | SVAAGRNTGELF
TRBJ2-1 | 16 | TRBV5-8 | ASSSKGTSGSSYNEQF
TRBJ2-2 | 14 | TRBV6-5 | ASSYGTGLNTGELF
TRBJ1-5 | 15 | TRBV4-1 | ASSQDRTGGWNQPQH
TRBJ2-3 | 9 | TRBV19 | ASSSGDTQY
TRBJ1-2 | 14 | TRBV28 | ASSRGQGLFSYGYT
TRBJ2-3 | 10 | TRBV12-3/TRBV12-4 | ASSFEGGTQY
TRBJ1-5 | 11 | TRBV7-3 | ASSANRDQPQH
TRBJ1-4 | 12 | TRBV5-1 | ASSRRTGGEKLF
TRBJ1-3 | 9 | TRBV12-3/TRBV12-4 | ASSYGHTIY
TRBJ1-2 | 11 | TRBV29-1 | SVEFGAGYGYT
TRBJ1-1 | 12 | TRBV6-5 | ASSYTGEDTEAF
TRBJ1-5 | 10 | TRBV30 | ARDRGDQPQH
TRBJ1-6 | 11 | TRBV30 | AWSVQGNSPLH
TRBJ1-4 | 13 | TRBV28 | ASSFRLASNEKLF
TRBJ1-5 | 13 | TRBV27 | ASSGTPSGNQPQH
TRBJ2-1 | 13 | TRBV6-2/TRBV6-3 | ASSRSGTRGHEQF
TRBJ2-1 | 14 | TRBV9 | ASSVGGLSSYNEQF
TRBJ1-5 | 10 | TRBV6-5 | AGKTGTQPQH
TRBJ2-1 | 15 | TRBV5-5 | ASSRLGTGSSYNEQF
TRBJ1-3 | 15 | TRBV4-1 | ASSQDGGVKSGNTIY
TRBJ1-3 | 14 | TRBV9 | ASSVAQGTLGNTIY
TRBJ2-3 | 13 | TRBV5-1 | ASSLALLVGGTQY
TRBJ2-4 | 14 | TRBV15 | ATSRDQGLGGNIQY
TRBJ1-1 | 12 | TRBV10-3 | AISDITGDTEAF
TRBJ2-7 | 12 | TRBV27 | ASSLREGLYEQY
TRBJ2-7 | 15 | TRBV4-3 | ASSQNPGTTGDYEQY
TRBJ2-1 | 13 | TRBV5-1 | ASSPGTGGGEEQF
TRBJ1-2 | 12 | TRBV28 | ASSPYGTGVGYT
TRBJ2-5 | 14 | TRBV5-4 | ASSLGTLAGQETQY
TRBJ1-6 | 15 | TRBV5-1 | ASSLAEGFARNSPLH
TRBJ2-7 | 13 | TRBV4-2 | ASTQGSGGDYEQY
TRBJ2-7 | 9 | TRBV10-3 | AISDPGAQY
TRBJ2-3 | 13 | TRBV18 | ASSPPPRTTDTQY
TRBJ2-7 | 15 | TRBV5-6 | ASSLELAGPFSYEQY
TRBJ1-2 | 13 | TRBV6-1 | ASSEKGGGYRGYT
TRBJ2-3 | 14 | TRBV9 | ASSSGLAGVTDTQY
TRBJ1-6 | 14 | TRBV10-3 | AISDQQGTPSSPLH